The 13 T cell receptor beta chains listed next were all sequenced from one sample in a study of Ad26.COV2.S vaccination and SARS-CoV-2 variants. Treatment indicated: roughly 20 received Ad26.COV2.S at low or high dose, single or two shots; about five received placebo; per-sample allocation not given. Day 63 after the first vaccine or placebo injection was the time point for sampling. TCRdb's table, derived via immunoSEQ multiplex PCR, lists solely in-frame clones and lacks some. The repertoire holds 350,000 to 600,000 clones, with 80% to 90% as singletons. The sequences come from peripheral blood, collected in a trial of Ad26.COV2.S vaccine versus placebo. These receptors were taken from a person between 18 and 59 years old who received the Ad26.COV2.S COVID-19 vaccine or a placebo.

CDR3 nucleotide sequence: TGCGCCAGCAGCTCTGGCGGAGAGGTGGAAACTTTCTTT. Its translation is CASSSGGEVETFF. The V call is TRBV5-1, the J call TRBJ1-1; D gene unclear. Trimming took off 3 bases at V and 12 bases at J, with 18 bases between the two ends. The CDR3 length is 13 residues. Germline V CDR1 and CDR2: SGHRS, YFSETQ.

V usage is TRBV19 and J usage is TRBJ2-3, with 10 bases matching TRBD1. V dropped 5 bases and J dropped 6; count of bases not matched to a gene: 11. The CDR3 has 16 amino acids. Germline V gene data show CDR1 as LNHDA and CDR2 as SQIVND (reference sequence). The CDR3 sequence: CASSPRDRGPVDTQYF. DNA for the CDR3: TGTGCCAGTAGTCCCCGGGACAGGGGCCCGGTCGATACGCAGTATTTT.

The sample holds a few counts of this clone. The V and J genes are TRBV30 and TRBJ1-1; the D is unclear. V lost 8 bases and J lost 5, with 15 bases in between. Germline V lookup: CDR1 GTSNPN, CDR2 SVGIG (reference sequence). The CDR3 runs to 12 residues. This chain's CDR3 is CALLPRGTEAFF. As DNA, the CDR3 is TGTGCCCTCCTACCGCGCGGGACTGAAGCTTTCTTT. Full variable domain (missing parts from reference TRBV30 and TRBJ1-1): SQTIHQWPATLVQPVGSPLSLECTVEGTSNPNLYWYRQAAGRGLQLLFYSVGIGQISSEVPQNLSASRPQDRQFILSSKKLLLSDSGFYLCALLPRGTEAFFGQGTRLTVV.

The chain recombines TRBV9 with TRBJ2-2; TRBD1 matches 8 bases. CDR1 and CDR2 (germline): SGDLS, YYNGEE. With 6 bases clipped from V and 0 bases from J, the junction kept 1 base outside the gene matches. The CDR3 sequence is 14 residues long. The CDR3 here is CASMGQANTGELFF. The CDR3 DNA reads TGTGCCAGCATGGGACAGGCGAACACCGGGGAGCTGTTTTTT.

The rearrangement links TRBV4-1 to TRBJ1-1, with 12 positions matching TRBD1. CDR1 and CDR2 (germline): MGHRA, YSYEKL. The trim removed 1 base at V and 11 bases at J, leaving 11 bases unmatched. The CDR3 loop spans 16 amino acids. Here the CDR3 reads CASSQVGDRGRVSAFF. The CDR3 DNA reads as TGCGCCAGCAGCCAAGTGGGGGACAGGGGGCGCGTTTCGGCTTTCTTT.

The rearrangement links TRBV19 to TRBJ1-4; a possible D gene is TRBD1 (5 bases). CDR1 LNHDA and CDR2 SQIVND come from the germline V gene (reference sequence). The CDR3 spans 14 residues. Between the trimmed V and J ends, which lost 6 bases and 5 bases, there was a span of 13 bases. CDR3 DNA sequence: TGTGCCAGTAGAGACAGTTATCGGAATGAAAAACTGTTTTTT. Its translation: CASRDSYRNEKLFF.

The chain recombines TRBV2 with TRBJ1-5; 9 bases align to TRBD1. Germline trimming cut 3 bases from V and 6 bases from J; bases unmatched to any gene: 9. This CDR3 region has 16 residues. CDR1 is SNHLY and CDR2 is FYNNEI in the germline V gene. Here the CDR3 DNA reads TGTGCCAGCAGTGATTCGATCACAGGGGGCGGTCAGCCCCAGCATTTT. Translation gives CASSDSITGGGQPQHF. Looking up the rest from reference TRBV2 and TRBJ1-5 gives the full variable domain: EPEVTQTPSHQVTQMGQEVILRCVPISNHLYFYWYRQILGQKVEFLVSFYNNEISEKSEIFDDQFSVERPDGSNFTLKIRSTKLEDSAMYFCASSDSITGGGQPQHFGDGTRLSIL.

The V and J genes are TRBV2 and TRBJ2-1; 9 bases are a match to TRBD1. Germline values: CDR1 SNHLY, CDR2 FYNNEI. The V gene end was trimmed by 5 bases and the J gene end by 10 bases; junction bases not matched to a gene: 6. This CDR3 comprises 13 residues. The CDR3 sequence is CASSTDRGGEQFF. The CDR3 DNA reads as TGTGCCAGCAGTACGGACAGGGGTGGGGAGCAGTTCTTC.

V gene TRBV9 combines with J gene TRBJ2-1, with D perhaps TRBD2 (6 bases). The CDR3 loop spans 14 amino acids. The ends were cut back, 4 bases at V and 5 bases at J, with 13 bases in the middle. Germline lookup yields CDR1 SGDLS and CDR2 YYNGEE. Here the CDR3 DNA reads TGTGCCAGCAGCCCTCGGGAGCTAGACAATGAGCAGTTCTTC. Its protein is CASSPRELDNEQFF.

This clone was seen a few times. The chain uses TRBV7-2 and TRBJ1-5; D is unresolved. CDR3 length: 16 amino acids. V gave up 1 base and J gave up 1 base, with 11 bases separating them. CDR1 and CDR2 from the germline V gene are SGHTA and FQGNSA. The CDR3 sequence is CASSLVALRSNQPQHF. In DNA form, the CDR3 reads TGTGCCAGCAGCTTAGTGGCCCTCCGGAGCAATCAGCCCCAGCATTTT.

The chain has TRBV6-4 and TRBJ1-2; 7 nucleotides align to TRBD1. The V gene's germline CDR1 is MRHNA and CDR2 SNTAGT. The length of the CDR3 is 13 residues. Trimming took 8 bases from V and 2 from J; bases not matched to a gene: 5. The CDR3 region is CASSQGDNYGYTF. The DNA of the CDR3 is TGTGCCAGCTCCCAGGGGGACAACTATGGCTACACCTTC.

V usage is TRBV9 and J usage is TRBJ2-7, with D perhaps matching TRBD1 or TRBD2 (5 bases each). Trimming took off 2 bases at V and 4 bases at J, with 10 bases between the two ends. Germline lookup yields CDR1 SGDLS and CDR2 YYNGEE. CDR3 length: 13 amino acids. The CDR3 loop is CASSVGPSYEQYF. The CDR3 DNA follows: TGTGCCAGCAGCGTGGGACCGTCATACGAGCAGTACTTC.

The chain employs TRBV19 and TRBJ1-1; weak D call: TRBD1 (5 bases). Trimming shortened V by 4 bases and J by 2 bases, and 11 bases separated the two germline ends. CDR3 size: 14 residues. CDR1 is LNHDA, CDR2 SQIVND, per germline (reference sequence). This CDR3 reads CASSTLGENTEAFF. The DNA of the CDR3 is TGTGCCAGTAGTACCCTGGGGGAAAACACTGAAGCTTTCTTT.